Sequencing of this T cell receptor (beta chain) was carried out in a study of cytomegalovirus exposure and HLA in healthy donors. Use of 60 Vbeta and 13 Jbeta primers characterized the PCR. Profiled with immunoSEQ multiplex PCR; TCRdb holds only in-frame clones, not every one. The table records approximately 160,000 clones, 75% to 90% of them present only once. Study outcomes and limitations: A later analysis found TCR association rates differed by HLA locus, highest for DRB1 and lowest for HLA-C.

Regarding this clone: The antigen remains unidentified.

The length of the CDR3 is 13 residues. V lost 9 bases and J lost 6, with 15 bases in between. Germline CDR1 reads SNHLY; CDR2 reads FYNNEI. Sequences were obtained from PBMCs. The receptor was isolated from a woman aged 18-30 years in good health and CMV-seronegative. The V call is TRBV2, the J call TRBJ1-3; D unresolved. DNA of the CDR3: TGTGCCAGAAAACAGAATTCGGAAAACACCATATATTTT. It encodes CARKQNSENTIYF. The variable domain in full, with the rest retrieved from reference TRBV2 and TRBJ1-3, is EPEVTQTPSHQVTQMGQEVILRCVPISNHLYFYWYRQILGQKVEFLVSFYNNEISEKSEIFDDQFSVERPDGSNFTLKIRSTKLEDSAMYFCARKQNSENTIYFGEGSWLTVV.